The 23 T cell receptor beta chains listed next were all sequenced from one sample in a study of blood T cell repertoires in COVID-19. Here immunoSEQ multiplex PCR was the method, and the copy in TCRdb shows in-frame clones only, minus some. The table lists about 170,000 clones, about 74% of them singletons. The sample consisted of peripheral blood. The receptors shown here come from a woman aged 80 or over with acute or convalescent COVID-19.

The chain is built from TRBV7-2 and TRBJ2-1; weak D call: TRBD2 (5 bases). V lost 1 base and J 4 bases, leaving 11 bases between the germline ends. Germline CDR1 is SGHTA and CDR2 is FQGNSA. The length of the CDR3 is 15 residues. CDR3 protein: CASSLGGYLYNEQFF. The CDR3 DNA sequence: TGTGCCAGCAGCTTAGGAGGGTACCTATACAATGAGCAGTTCTTC.

This clone has only a few counts. The genes are TRBV28 and TRBJ1-2; possible D gene TRBD1, 6 bases. The CDR3 runs 16 residues. Germline CDR1 is MDHEN and CDR2 is SYDVKM. Trimming took off 7 bases at V and 8 bases at J, with 26 bases between the two ends. The CDR3 coding sequence is TGTGCCAGCACCAAGATGGAGGGGGGGAATCTAAAAGGCTACACCTTC. Translated: CASTKMEGGNLKGYTF.

V gene TRBV4-3 combines with J gene TRBJ1-2; 9 bases are a match to TRBD1. The J segment lost 3 bases and the V segment lost 0 bases, leaving 5 bases of the junction unmatched. Germline CDR1 LGHNA, CDR2 YSLEER. CDR3 length equals 16 residues. The CDR3 DNA reads as TGCGCCAGCAGCCAAGATCTATGGACAGGGGACTATGGCTACACCTTC. It is translated as CASSQDLWTGDYGYTF.

V gene TRBV2 combines with J gene TRBJ2-7; 7 nucleotides line up with TRBD1. Trimming at V came to 7 bases and at J to 4 bases, leaving 13 bases not matched to a gene. The CDR3 consists of 15 residues. The germline CDR1 and CDR2 sequences are SNHLY and FYNNEI. CDR3 in DNA: TGTGCCAGCACTCCCACAGGGGTTAGTGGTTACGAGCAGTACTTC. Encoded protein: CASTPTGVSGYEQYF. The whole variable domain, filled in from reference TRBV2 and TRBJ2-7, reads EPEVTQTPSHQVTQMGQEVILRCVPISNHLYFYWYRQILGQKVEFLVSFYNNEISEKSEIFDDQFSVERPDGSNFTLKIRSTKLEDSAMYFCASTPTGVSGYEQYFGPGTRLTVT.

This clone has a handful of counts. At the DNA level, this CDR3 is encoded by other sequences in the same sample as well. The rearrangement links TRBV18 to TRBJ2-5; the D gene is possibly TRBD1 (6 bases). This CDR3 comprises 14 residues. The V end was cut by 3 bases, the J end by 2 bases, with 10 bases between. Looked up from germline, CDR1 is KGHSH and CDR2 is LQKENI. CDR3 loop: CASSPGQRQETQYF. For the CDR3, the DNA is TGTGCCAGCTCACCCGGACAGCGACAAGAGACCCAGTACTTC.

The rearrangement uses TRBV27 and TRBJ2-1, with TRBD2 identical over 8 bases. This CDR3 contains 14 residues. Germline-derived CDR1 and CDR2 are MNHEY and SMNVEV (reference sequence). With 8 bases clipped from V and 3 bases from J, the junction kept 6 bases outside the gene matches. CDR3: CASGMGTSYNEQFF. CDR3 nucleotides: TGTGCCAGCGGTATGGGGACTAGCTACAATGAGCAGTTCTTC.

The chain uses TRBV29-1 and TRBJ1-2, with TRBD1 matching 7 bases. The CDR3 runs 12 residues. V was clipped by 5 bases and J by 4 bases; unmatched bases: 4. The V gene's germline CDR1 is SQVTM and CDR2 ANQGSEA. CDR3 residues: CSVRQGSYGYTF. In DNA form, the CDR3 reads TGCAGCGTTCGACAGGGATCCTATGGCTACACCTTC.

J is TRBJ2-7 and V is TRBV27; 12 bases agree with TRBD2. CDR1 MNHEY and CDR2 SMNVEV come from the germline V gene (reference sequence). The CDR3 consists of 17 residues. J gave up 2 bases and V 6 bases, and 11 bases lay outside the gene matches. CDR3 nucleotides: TGTGCCAGCAGATCAAACGTCGGACTAGCGGGAACCTACGAGCAGTACTTC. It is translated as CASRSNVGLAGTYEQYF.

The rearrangement joins TRBV3-1 (or the pseudogene TRBV3-2) to TRBJ2-1; D might be TRBD2 (5 bases). CDR3 length: 15 amino acids. Looked up from germline, CDR1 is LGHDT and CDR2 is YNNKEL (reference sequence). Between the trimmed V and J ends, which lost 4 bases and 3 bases, there was a span of 13 bases. CDR3 DNA: TGTGCCAGCAGCCTTAGCGATACATTCTACAATGAGCAGTTCTTC. It encodes CASSLSDTFYNEQFF.

This chain uses TRBV10-2 with TRBJ1-4, with D unclear. This CDR3 comprises 14 residues. Germline-derived CDR1 and CDR2 are WSHSY and SAAADI. V was clipped by 6 bases and J by 4 bases, with 12 bases between them. In DNA form, the CDR3 reads TGCGCCAGCAGCCTTACAGCTTTTAATGAAAAACTGTTTTTT. As protein: CASSLTAFNEKLFF.

In this sample, this clone turned up once. This sequence joins TRBV18 and TRBJ2-1; the match to TRBD2 covers 9 bases. With V trimmed by 10 bases and J by 2 bases, 6 bases remained unmatched. Germline values: CDR1 KGHSH, CDR2 LQKENI. This CDR3 contains 14 residues. CDR3 sequence: CATVPSGTYNEQFF. The DNA for the CDR3 is TGTGCCACCGTTCCTAGCGGGACCTACAATGAGCAGTTCTTC.

The rearrangement links TRBV6-5 to TRBJ1-5, with 9 bases lining up with TRBD1. The germline CDR1 and CDR2 sequences are MNHEY and SVGAGI. Trimming at V came to 6 bases and at J to 1 base, leaving 1 base not matched to a gene. The CDR3 loop spans 14 amino acids. CDR3 amino acids: CASRGTGSNQPQHF. The DNA of the CDR3 is TGTGCCAGCAGAGGGACAGGGAGCAATCAGCCCCAGCATTTT.

This chain links TRBV27 with TRBJ1-5; 9 nucleotides match TRBD1. The J segment lost 10 bases and the V segment lost 4 bases, leaving 20 bases of the junction unmatched. The CDR3 runs to 18 residues. Per the germline V gene, CDR1 is MNHEY and CDR2 is SMNVEV (reference sequence). The CDR3 DNA reads TGTGCCAGCAGTTCCCGCCGGGACAGGGCCTCCCAGGGTTCCCCCCAGCATTTT. Translated, it gives CASSSRRDRASQGSPQHF.

The chain links TRBV7-2 to TRBJ1-1; D gene uncertain. Trimming cost V 3 bases and J 1 base, with 9 bases left between them. This CDR3 has 14 residues. From germline, CDR1 is SGHTA and CDR2 FQGNSA. The CDR3 spells CASSFSGGNTEAFF. The DNA for the CDR3 is TGTGCCAGCAGCTTCTCAGGAGGGAACACTGAAGCTTTCTTT.

V is TRBV5-4 and J is TRBJ1-2; a weak D match, TRBD1 (5 bases). Trimming pared 0 bases from V and 7 bases from J, leaving 13 bases between. Germline CDR1 reads SGHNT; CDR2 reads YYREEE (reference sequence). The length of the CDR3 is 14 residues. The CDR3 DNA reads TGTGCCAGCAGCTTGGCCCTGGGGCTCAGTGGCTACACCTTC. Amino acids: CASSLALGLSGYTF. The variable domain in full, completed from reference TRBV5-4 and TRBJ1-2, reads ETGVTQSPTHLIKTRGQQVTLRCSSQSGHNTVSWYQQALGQGPQFIFQYYREEENGRGNFPPRFSGLQFPNYSSELNVNALELDDSALYLCASSLALGLSGYTFGSGTRLTVV.

The V and J genes are TRBV5-1 and TRBJ1-1; D might be TRBD1 (5 bases). Per germline, CDR1 SGHRS and CDR2 YFSETQ. The CDR3 covers 13 residues. The V gene lost 3 bases and the J gene lost 7 bases, with 13 bases spanning the gap. This CDR3 reads CASSSGTGVEAFF. DNA for the CDR3: TGCGCCAGCAGCTCGGGGACGGGGGTTGAAGCTTTCTTT.

The chain carries TRBV28 and TRBJ1-4; 8 positions match TRBD1. The CDR3 runs 15 residues. The germline V gene has CDR1 MDHEN and CDR2 SYDVKM. J was trimmed by 3 bases and V by 4 bases; bases with no gene match: 4. DNA for the CDR3: TGTGCCAGCAGTTGGGTGACAGGGGCTAATGAAAAACTGTTTTTT. Amino acids: CASSWVTGANEKLFF.

The J gene is TRBJ2-7, the V gene TRBV7-8, with 7 bases lining up with TRBD1. The CDR3 has 15 residues. V dropped 6 bases and J dropped 1; count of bases not matched to a gene: 9. Germline CDR1 SGHVS, CDR2 FQNEAQ. The CDR3: CASRSEETGSYEQYF. In nucleotides, the CDR3 is TGTGCCAGCAGATCAGAAGAGACAGGGTCCTACGAGCAGTACTTC.

This sequence joins TRBV19 and TRBJ2-1; TRBD2 might be the D (5 bases). Germline V gene data show CDR1 as LNHDA and CDR2 as SQIVND (reference sequence). The V gene lost 3 bases and the J gene lost 4 bases, with 13 bases spanning the gap. The CDR3 has 15 amino acids. CDR3 amino acids: CASSISWETYNEQFF. The CDR3 DNA reads as TGTGCCAGTAGTATCTCCTGGGAGACGTACAATGAGCAGTTCTTC.

This clone was found once. This CDR3 is CSVTLGAGGANYGYTF. In DNA, the CDR3 is TGCAGCGTTACGCTAGGGGCAGGGGGCGCGAACTATGGCTACACCTTC. The chain employs TRBV29-1 and TRBJ1-2; 8 nucleotides match TRBD1. The CDR3 runs 16 residues. V lost 5 bases, J lost 2 bases, and 13 bases stayed unmatched. From germline, CDR1 is SQVTM and CDR2 ANQGSEA.

V and J are TRBV4-3 and TRBJ2-7, with 12 positions matching TRBD1. From germline, CDR1 is LGHNA and CDR2 YSLEER. With V trimmed by 1 base and J by 7 bases, 14 bases remained unmatched. The CDR3 extends over 18 amino acids. The CDR3 sequence is CASSQAPSGTGGAGEQYF. CDR3 in DNA: TGCGCCAGCAGCCAAGCCCCCTCTGGGACAGGGGGCGCGGGGGAGCAGTACTTC.

The chain uses TRBV11-3 and TRBJ2-2; TRBD2 is a possible D gene (6 bases). The CDR3 totals 14 residues. Trimming stripped 1 base from V and 6 bases from J, with 9 bases between. Germline V CDR1 and CDR2: SGHNT, YENEEA. The CDR3, as DNA: TGTGCCAGCAGCTTAGGTGGGGGGTCCGGGGAGCTGTTTTTT. Its protein product is CASSLGGGSGELFF.

The CDR3 spells CASSAEPGQGLYEQYF. The CDR3 nucleotides read TGTGCCAGCAGCGCTGAACCGGGACAGGGACTTTACGAGCAGTACTTC. This chain uses TRBV5-8 with TRBJ2-7; the match to TRBD1 covers 9 bases. After removal of 4 bases from V and 4 bases from J, the junction contained 12 bases not matched to a gene. Per the germline V gene, CDR1 is SGHTS and CDR2 is YDEGEE. This CDR3 comprises 16 residues.